This T cell receptor beta chain was obtained from a study of read filtering for tumor transcriptome and immune sequencing. Study overall: Mean patient age was approximately 66 years, range about 47 to 85; approximately 17 male, 14 female.

Every patient had bone marrow sampled while the disease was active. From approximately 430 ng of RNA, a library with molecular barcoded alpha/delta and beta/gamma adaptors was made. From the reads, TCRdb called clonotypes with MiXCR, one entry per CDR3 protein. Among about 24,000 distinct CDR3 sequences, around a fifth were seen once, and the ten largest hold roughly half. This clonotype was observed at least ten times. Its antigen remains unidentified. Findings and limits, study-wide: Correlation between methods rose after single-read clonotypes were removed.

The receptor's source is a donor aged 40 or over with multiple myeloma. The sequencing input was a population of CD138-negative cells sorted from bone marrow.

In DNA form, the CDR3 reads TGTGCCAGCAGTTACTCGAAGGCTGGGATGGCGGACACTGAAGCTTTCTTT. Amino acid sequence: CASSYSKAGMADTEAFF. The chain employs TRBV6-5 and TRBJ1-1; unclear D gene. This CDR3 spans 17 amino acids. V was pared by 0 bases and J by 3 bases, with 17 bases between. Germline V lookup: CDR1 MNHEY, CDR2 SVGAGI.